The present TCR beta chain was sequenced within a study of spatial heterogeneity in lung cancer. Study as a whole: Raw-read counts averaged over ten per unique TCR and UMI combination.

This clonotype was seen repeatedly, ten times or more. One end of the junction is discordant with germline, which a read error may explain. The CDR3 contains 10 residues. The germline V gene has CDR1 SSHAT and CDR2 FNYEAQ (reference sequence). Described time point: sample taken at primary tumor resection. From tumor, nontumor lung or frozen PBMC, whole RNA was taken unsorted for sequencing. The donors, around 71 patients with untreated early-stage non-small cell lung cancer, provided the samples. TCRdb independently ran MiXCR on the 5' RACE reads; one entry per CDR3 protein. The sample carries about 53,000 distinct CDR3 sequences, 6% to 9% recorded once.

The source material was PBMCs, sampled at surgery. The clonotype was recovered from a female donor with early-stage non-small cell lung cancer. This chain links TRBV7-7 with TRBJ1-2; D call uncertain. CDR3: CASSLYGYTF. The DNA for the CDR3 is TGTGCTAGCAGCCTGTATGGCTACACCTTC. Using reference TRBV7-7 and TRBJ1-2 for the parts outside the CDR3, the full variable domain is GAGVSQSPRYKVTKRGQDVTLRCDPISSHATLYWYQQALGQGPEFLTYFNYEAQPDKSGLPSDRFSAERPEGSISTLTIQRTEQRDSAMYRCASSLYGYTFGSGTRLTVV.